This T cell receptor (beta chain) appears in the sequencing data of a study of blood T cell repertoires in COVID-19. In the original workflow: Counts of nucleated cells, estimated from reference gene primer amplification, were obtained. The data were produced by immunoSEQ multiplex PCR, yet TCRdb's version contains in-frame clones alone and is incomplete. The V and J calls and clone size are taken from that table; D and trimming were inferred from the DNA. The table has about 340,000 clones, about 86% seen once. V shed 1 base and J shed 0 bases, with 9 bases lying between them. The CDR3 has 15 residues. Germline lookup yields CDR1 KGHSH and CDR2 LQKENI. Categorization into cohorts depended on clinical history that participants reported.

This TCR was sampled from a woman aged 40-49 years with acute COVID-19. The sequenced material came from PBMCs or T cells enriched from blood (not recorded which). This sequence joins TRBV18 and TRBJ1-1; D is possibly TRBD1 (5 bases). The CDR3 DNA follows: TGTGCCAGCTCACCACGGGGGGACCTGAACACTGAAGCTTTCTTT. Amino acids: CASSPRGDLNTEAFF.